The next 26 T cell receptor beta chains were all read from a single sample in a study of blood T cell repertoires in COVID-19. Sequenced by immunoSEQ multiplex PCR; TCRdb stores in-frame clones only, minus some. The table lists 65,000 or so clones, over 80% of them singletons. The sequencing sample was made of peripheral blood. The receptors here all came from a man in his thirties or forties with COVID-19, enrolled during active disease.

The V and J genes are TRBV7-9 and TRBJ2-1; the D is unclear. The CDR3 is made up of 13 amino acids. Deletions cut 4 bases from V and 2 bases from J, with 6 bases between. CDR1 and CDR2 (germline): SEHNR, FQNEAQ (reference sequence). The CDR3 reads CASSSHTYNEQFF. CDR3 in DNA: TGTGCCAGCAGCTCCCACACCTACAATGAGCAGTTCTTC. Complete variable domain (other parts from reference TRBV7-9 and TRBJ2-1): DTGVSQNPRHKITKRGQNVTFRCDPISEHNRLYWYRQTLGQGPEFLTYFQNEAQLEKSRLLSDRFSAERPKGSFSTLEIQRTEQGDSAMYLCASSSHTYNEQFFGPGTRLTVL.

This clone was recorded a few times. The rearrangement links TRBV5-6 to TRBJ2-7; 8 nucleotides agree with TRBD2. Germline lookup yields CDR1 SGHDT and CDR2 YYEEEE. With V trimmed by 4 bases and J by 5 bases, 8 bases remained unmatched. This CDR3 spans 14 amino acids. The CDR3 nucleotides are TGTGCCAGCAGCGCCTGGCGGGAGGTCAACGAGCAGTACTTC. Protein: CASSAWREVNEQYF.

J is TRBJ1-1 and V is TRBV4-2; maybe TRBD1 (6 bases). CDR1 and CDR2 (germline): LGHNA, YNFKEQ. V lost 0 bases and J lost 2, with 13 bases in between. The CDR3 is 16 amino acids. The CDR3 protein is CASSQDDDRPNTEAFF. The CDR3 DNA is TGTGCCAGCAGCCAAGACGACGACAGGCCCAACACTGAAGCTTTCTTT.

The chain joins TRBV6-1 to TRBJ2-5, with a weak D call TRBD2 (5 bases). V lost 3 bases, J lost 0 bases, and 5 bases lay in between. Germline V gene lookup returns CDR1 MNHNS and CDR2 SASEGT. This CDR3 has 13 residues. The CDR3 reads CASSEEDQETQYF. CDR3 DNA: TGTGCCAGCAGTGAGGAGGACCAAGAGACCCAGTACTTC.

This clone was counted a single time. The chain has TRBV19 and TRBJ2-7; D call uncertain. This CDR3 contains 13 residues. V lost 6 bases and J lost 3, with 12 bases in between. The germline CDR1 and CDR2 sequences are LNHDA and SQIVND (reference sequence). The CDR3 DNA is TGTGCCAGTAGCCCAGGCGTCGGCTACGAGCAGTACTTC. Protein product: CASSPGVGYEQYF.

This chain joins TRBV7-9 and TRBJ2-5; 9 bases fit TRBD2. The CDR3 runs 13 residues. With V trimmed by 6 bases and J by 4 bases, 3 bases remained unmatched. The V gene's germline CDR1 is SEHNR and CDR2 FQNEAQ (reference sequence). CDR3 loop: CASRSLAGETQYF. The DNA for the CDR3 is TGTGCCAGCAGGTCACTAGCGGGAGAGACCCAGTACTTC.

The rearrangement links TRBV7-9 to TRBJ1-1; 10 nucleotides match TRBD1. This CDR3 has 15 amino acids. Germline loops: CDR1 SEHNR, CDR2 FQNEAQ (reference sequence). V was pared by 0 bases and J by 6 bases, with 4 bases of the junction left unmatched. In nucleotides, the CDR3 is TGTGCCAGCAGCTTAGCTCCGGGGACAGGGGCTGAAGCTTTCTTT. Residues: CASSLAPGTGAEAFF. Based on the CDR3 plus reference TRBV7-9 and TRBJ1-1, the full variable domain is DTGVSQNPRHKITKRGQNVTFRCDPISEHNRLYWYRQTLGQGPEFLTYFQNEAQLEKSRLLSDRFSAERPKGSFSTLEIQRTEQGDSAMYLCASSLAPGTGAEAFFGQGTRLTVV.

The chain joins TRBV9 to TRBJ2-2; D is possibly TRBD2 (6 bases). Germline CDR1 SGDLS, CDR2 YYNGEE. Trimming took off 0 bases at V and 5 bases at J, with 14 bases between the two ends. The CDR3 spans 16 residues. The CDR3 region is CASSVAGGVGTGELFF. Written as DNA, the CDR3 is TGTGCCAGCAGCGTAGCAGGCGGGGTCGGGACCGGGGAGCTGTTTTTT.

This CDR3 reads CASSVEQGVYDEQYF. CDR3 nucleotide sequence: TGTGCCAGCAGCGTGGAACAGGGGGTTTATGACGAGCAGTACTTC. The rearrangement links TRBV9 to TRBJ2-7; TRBD1 matches at 8 bases. The ends lost 2 bases at V and 5 bases at J; junction bases unmatched: 9. The CDR3 runs to 15 residues. The germline V gene has CDR1 SGDLS and CDR2 YYNGEE.

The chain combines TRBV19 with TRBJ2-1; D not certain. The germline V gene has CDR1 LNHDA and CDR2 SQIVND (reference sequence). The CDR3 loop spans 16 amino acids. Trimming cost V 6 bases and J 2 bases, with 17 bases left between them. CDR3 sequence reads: CASSRSAPQAYNEQFF. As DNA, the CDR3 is TGTGCCAGTAGCAGATCAGCTCCCCAGGCCTACAATGAGCAGTTCTTC.

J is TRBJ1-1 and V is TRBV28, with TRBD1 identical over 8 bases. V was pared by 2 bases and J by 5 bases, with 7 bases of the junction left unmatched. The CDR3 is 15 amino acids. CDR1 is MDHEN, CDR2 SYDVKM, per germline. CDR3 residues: CASSLPRGLGTEAFF. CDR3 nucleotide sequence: TGTGCCAGCAGTTTACCCAGGGGGCTTGGGACTGAAGCTTTCTTT. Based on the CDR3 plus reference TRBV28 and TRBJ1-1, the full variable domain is DVKVTQSSRYLVKRTGEKVFLECVQDMDHENMFWYRQDPGLGLRLIYFSYDVKMKEKGDIPEGYSVSREKKERFSLILESASTNQTSMYLCASSLPRGLGTEAFFGQGTRLTVV.

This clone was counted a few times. The CDR3 bases are TGTGCCAGCAGTGAAGCGCGGGGAAGAAGCGAAGCTTTCTTT. It encodes CASSEARGRSEAFF. The chain joins TRBV2 to TRBJ1-1; D ambiguous. The germline CDR1 and CDR2 sequences are SNHLY and FYNNEI. The CDR3 length is 14 residues. Trimming removed 0 bases from V and 8 bases from J, with 13 bases in between.

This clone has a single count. The CDR3 DNA sequence: TGTGCCAGTAGTATTAATCGGGGAGGGAATGAGCAGTTCTTC. The encoded protein is CASSINRGGNEQFF. The rearrangement uses TRBV19 and TRBJ2-1; 7 nucleotides match TRBD2. With 3 bases clipped from V and 7 bases from J, the junction kept 6 bases outside the gene matches. Germline lookup yields CDR1 LNHDA and CDR2 SQIVND (reference sequence). This CDR3 comprises 14 residues.

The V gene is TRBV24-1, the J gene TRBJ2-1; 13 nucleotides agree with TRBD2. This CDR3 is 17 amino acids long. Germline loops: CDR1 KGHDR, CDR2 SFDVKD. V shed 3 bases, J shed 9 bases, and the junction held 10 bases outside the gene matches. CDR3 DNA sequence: TGTGCCACCAGTGATGTTTCCGGGACTAGCGGGACTAGTGAGCAGTTCTTC. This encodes CATSDVSGTSGTSEQFF.

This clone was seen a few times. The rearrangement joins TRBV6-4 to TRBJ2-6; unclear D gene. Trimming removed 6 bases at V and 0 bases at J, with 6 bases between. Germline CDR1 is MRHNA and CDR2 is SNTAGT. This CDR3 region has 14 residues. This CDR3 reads CASSPFSGANVLTF. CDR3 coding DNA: TGTGCCAGCAGCCCCTTCTCTGGGGCCAACGTCCTGACTTTC.

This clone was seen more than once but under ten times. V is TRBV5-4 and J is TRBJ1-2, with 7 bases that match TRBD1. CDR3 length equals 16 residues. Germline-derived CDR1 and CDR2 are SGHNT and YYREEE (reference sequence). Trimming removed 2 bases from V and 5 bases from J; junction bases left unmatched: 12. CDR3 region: CASSFGTDTTLYGYTF. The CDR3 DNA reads TGTGCCAGCAGCTTCGGGACAGATACTACGCTTTATGGCTACACCTTC.

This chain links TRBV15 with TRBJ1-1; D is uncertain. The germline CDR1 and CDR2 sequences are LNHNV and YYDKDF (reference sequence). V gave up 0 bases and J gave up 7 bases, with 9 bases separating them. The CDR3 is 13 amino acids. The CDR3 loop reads CATSRDRAGEAFF. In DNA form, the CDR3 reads TGTGCCACCAGCAGAGATCGGGCGGGTGAAGCTTTCTTT.

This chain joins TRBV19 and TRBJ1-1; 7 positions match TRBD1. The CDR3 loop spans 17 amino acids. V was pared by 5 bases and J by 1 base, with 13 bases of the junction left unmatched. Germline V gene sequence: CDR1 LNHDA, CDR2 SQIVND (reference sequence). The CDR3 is CASSPQQGVRGNTEAFF. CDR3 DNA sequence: TGTGCCAGTAGTCCTCAGCAGGGGGTTAGGGGGAACACTGAAGCTTTCTTT.

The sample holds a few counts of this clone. The CDR3 spells CAWKGRGRTEAFF. In DNA form, the CDR3 reads TGTGCCTGGAAGGGCAGGGGAAGGACTGAAGCTTTCTTT. The rearrangement links TRBV30 to TRBJ1-1; maybe TRBD1 (6 bases). This CDR3 spans 13 amino acids. The V end lost 4 bases, the J end lost 5 bases, and 14 bases lay between the germline ends. Germline values: CDR1 GTSNPN, CDR2 SVGIG (reference sequence). Full variable domain (rest looked up from reference TRBV30 and TRBJ1-1): SQTIHQWPATLVQPVGSPLSLECTVEGTSNPNLYWYRQAAGRGLQLLFYSVGIGQISSEVPQNLSASRPQDRQFILSSKKLLLSDSGFYLCAWKGRGRTEAFFGQGTRLTVV.

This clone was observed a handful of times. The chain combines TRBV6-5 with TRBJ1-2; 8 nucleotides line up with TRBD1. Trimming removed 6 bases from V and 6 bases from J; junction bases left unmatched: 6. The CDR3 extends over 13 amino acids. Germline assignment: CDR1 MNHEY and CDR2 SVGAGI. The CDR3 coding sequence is TGTGCCAGCAGACCCGGACAGGGCCATGGCTACACCTTC. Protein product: CASRPGQGHGYTF.

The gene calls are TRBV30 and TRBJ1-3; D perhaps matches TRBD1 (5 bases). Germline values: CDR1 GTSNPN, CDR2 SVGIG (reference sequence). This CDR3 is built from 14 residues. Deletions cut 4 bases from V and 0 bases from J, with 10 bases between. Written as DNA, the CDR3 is TGTGCCTGGATGGGGCCGAGCTCTGGAAACACCATATATTTT. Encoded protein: CAWMGPSSGNTIYF.

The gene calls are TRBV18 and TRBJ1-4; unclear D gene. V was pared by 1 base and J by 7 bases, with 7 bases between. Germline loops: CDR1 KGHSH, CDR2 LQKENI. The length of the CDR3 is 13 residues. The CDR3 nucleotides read TGTGCCAGCTCACCACGATCGGGTGAAAAACTGTTTTTT. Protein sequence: CASSPRSGEKLFF. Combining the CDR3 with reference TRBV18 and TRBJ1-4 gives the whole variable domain NAGVMQNPRHLVRRRGQEARLRCSPMKGHSHVYWYRQLPEEGLKFMVYLQKENIIDESGMPKERFSAEFPKEGPSILRIQQVVRGDSAAYFCASSPRSGEKLFFGSGTQLSVL.

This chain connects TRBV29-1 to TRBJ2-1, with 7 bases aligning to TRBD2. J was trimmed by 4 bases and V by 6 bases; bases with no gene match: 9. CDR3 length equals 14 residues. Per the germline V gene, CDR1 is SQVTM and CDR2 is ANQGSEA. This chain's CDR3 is CSVGGLAIYNEQFF. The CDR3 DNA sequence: TGCAGCGTGGGAGGGCTAGCGATTTACAATGAGCAGTTCTTC.

CDR3 sequence reads: CASSPGQGSQPQHF. The CDR3 DNA sequence: TGTGCCAGCTCACCGGGACAGGGGAGTCAGCCCCAGCATTTT. The V call is TRBV18, the J call TRBJ1-5; 10 positions match TRBD1. The length of the CDR3 is 14 residues. With 3 bases clipped from V and 6 bases from J, the junction kept 2 bases outside the gene matches. Looked up from germline, CDR1 is KGHSH and CDR2 is LQKENI.

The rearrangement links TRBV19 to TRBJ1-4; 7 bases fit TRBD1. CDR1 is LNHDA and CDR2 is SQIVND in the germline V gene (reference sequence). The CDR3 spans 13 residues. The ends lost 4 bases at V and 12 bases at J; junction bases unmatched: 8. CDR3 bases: TGTGCCAGTAGTAGGACAGGACGAGAGGAACTGTTTTTT. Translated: CASSRTGREELFF.

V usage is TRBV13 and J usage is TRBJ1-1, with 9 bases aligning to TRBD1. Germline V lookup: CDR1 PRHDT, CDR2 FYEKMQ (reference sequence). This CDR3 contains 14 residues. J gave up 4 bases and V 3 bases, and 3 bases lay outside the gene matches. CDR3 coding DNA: TGTGCCAGCAGCTTGGGACAGGGAGGCACTGAAGCTTTCTTT. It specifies CASSLGQGGTEAFF.